Here is one TCR beta chain with its context. Here immunoSEQ multiplex PCR was the method, and the copy in TCRdb shows in-frame clones only, minus some. The profile shows 2 million to 2.5 million clones, 80% to 95% of them singletons. This sample stems from a study of shared clonotypes between healthy human individuals. Germline V gene sequence: CDR1 SGHDT, CDR2 YYEEEE. CDR3 size: 14 residues. Trimming removed 5 bases from V and 3 bases from J, with 15 bases in between. This chain connects TRBV5-6 to TRBJ2-7; D is perhaps TRBD2 (5 bases). Sequencing was carried out using naive CD4+ T cells from PBMCs. The subset: CD45RA+ positively selected. The TCR was taken from a man between 18 and 29 years old in good health. Some clones in this sample may be carry-over from other donors' samples. The CDR3 loop is CASRAAGGDYEQYF. CDR3 DNA: TGTGCCAGCAGGGCTGCGGGCGGTGACTACGAGCAGTACTTC.